The rows below give T cell receptor beta chains drawn from one sample of a study of technical replicates of blood from a few donors. Profiling relied on immunoSEQ multiplex PCR, and the TCRdb table lists in-frame clones only, not all of them. The profile shows 45,000 to 55,000 clones, roughly 94% of them singletons. Sequenced sample: T cells isolated from PBMCs. The receptor set was obtained from a human donor in good health. Each CDR3 is given with its conserved first and last residue. Fields, in order: V gene, clone size, J gene, D gene, CDR3 DNA, CDR3 protein. The D gene is left open where the match is weak. Expanded clones are given a class, and other clones once, few, many or no size at all.

TRBV10-1	-	TRBJ2-5	TRBD1	TGCGCCAGAGGACAGGGGGTGGAGACCCAGTACTTC	CARGQGVETQYF
TRBV9	-	TRBJ2-2	-	TGTGCCAGCAGCGTACCCCGGGGGACCGGGGAGCTGTTTTTT	CASSVPRGTGELFF
TRBV7-2	-	TRBJ2-1	TRBD2	TGTGCCAGCAACCAGCGGACTAGCTCCTACAATGAGCAGTTCTTC	CASNQRTSSYNEQFF
TRBV5-5	-	TRBJ1-1	-	TGTGCCAGCAGCTTGGTGCCGGTGAACACTGAAGCTTTCTTT	CASSLVPVNTEAFF
TRBV15	-	TRBJ2-1	-	TGTGCCACCAGCAGAGAAGTTACGGGTTACTACAATGAGCAGTTCTTC	CATSREVTGYYNEQFF
TRBV7-9	once	TRBJ1-3	-	TGTGCCATCACCTTAGGGATCGGAGTTGGAAACACCATATATTTT	CAITLGIGVGNTIYF
TRBV11-2	-	TRBJ2-4	-	TGTGCCAGCAGCCACCTCCTGTTTCCGACTGAAAAAAACATTCAGTACTTC	CASSHLLFPTEKNIQYF
TRBV14	-	TRBJ1-2	-	TGTGCCAGCAGCCATGGAGGACTGTCGGGGTATGGCTACACCTTC	CASSHGGLSGYGYTF
TRBV18	-	TRBJ2-1	-	TGTGCCAGCTCACCCCGGGTCGGGTTCTTC	CASSPRVGFF
TRBV11-2	-	TRBJ1-1	TRBD1	TGTGCCAGCAGCTTAGAGGGACAGCCGAACACTGAAGCTTTCTTT	CASSLEGQPNTEAFF
TRBV29-1	once	TRBJ2-3	TRBD2	TGCAGCGTTGCGTGGACTAGCGGACGCACAGATACGCAGTATTTT	CSVAWTSGRTDTQYF
TRBV5-4	once	TRBJ1-2	-	TGTGCCAGCAGCTTGGGCGGGGTAGGCTATGGCTACACCTTC	CASSLGGVGYGYTF
TRBV6-5	-	TRBJ1-5	-	TGTGCCAGCAGTTACCGACAGTCCAATCAGCCCCAGCATTTT	CASSYRQSNQPQHF
TRBV28	-	TRBJ2-2	TRBD2	TGTGCCAGCAGTTTCGGCGGGAGGTGGGCCGGGGAGCTGTTTTTT	CASSFGGRWAGELFF
TRBV9	-	TRBJ2-3	-	TGTGCCAGCAGCGTGACAGGAAACACAGATACGCAGTATTTT	CASSVTGNTDTQYF
TRBV6-5	-	TRBJ2-1	TRBD2	TGTGCCAGCAGTTACGAGGGAGGGACGGGCTACAATGAGCAGTTCTTC	CASSYEGGTGYNEQFF
TRBV29-1	few	TRBJ1-1	-	TGCAGCGTGGGAGTAGGGGGGAACACTGAAGCTTTCTTT	CSVGVGGNTEAFF
TRBV28	-	TRBJ1-1	-	TGTGCCAGCTTGGGGATGAGGGGGAGGGTGGTAGGCACTGAAGCTTTCTTT	CASLGMRGRVVGTEAFF
TRBV28	-	TRBJ1-2	-	TGTGCCAGCAGTTTGGGGACACTAGATAACTATGGCTACACCTTC	CASSLGTLDNYGYTF
TRBV29-1	-	TRBJ1-1	-	TGCAGCGGAACCGGGGTCAACACTGAAGCTTTCTTT	CSGTGVNTEAFF
TRBV19	-	TRBJ2-3	-	TGTGCCAGTAGTATAGAGAGCGCGGGGAGCGGAAGAGATACGCAGTATTTT	CASSIESAGSGRDTQYF
TRBV28	once	TRBJ2-7	TRBD2	TGTGCCAGCAAGGGGACTAGCGGGAAACCTTCCAGCTACGAGCAGTACTTC	CASKGTSGKPSSYEQYF
TRBV18	once	TRBJ2-7	-	TGTGCCAGCTCACCACCGTACGGAGTGTACGAGCAGTACTTC	CASSPPYGVYEQYF
TRBV10-3	-	TRBJ1-1	-	TGTGCCATCAGCGCTGGCCCTACTATGAACACTGAAGCTTTCTTT	CAISAGPTMNTEAFF
TRBV5-6	-	TRBJ2-7	-	TGTGCCAGCAGCTCGTCTTCCTACGAGCAGTACTTC	CASSSSSYEQYF
TRBV7-9	-	TRBJ1-1	TRBD1	TGTGCCAGCAGCCCCGGGGCGGGACAGGGGGCTAGGTCTGAAGCTTTCTTT	CASSPGAGQGARSEAFF
TRBV12-5	-	TRBJ1-2	-	TGTGCTAGTGGGCAGACAGGAAGAGCTAACTATGGCTACACCTTC	CASGQTGRANYGYTF
TRBV5-4	-	TRBJ1-2	TRBD1	TGTGCCAGCAGCTCCTGGGACAGGGGGCCATATGGCTACACCTTC	CASSSWDRGPYGYTF
TRBV4-1	-	TRBJ2-1	-	TGCGCCAGCAGCCAAGAGCAACGGGAGATCCCGGAGCAGTTCTTC	CASSQEQREIPEQFF
TRBV7-9	once	TRBJ1-2	TRBD1	TGTGCCAGCAGCGGGGGGACAGGCTATGGCTACACCTTC	CASSGGTGYGYTF
TRBV20-1	-	TRBJ2-7	-	TGCAGTGCTTGGGACTCGGAGCAGTACTTC	CSAWDSEQYF
TRBV7-8	-	TRBJ2-1	TRBD1	TGTGCCAGCAGCTTAGTTGGGACAGACTACAATGAGCAGTTCTTC	CASSLVGTDYNEQFF
TRBV6-5	-	TRBJ1-3	-	TGTGCCAGCAGTTACTCCCAGGGGAACACCATATATTTT	CASSYSQGNTIYF
TRBV5-4	-	TRBJ1-1	TRBD1	TGTGCCAGCAGCCTTGCGGGGACAGCGTACACTGAAGCTTTCTTT	CASSLAGTAYTEAFF
TRBV14	-	TRBJ1-2	TRBD1	TGTGCCAGCAGCCAATTCGAGGGACAGCGATATGGCTACACCTTC	CASSQFEGQRYGYTF
TRBV7-9	-	TRBJ2-7	TRBD1	TGTGCCAGCAGCTGGCCTGGGACAGGGAAATCCTACGAGCAGTACTTC	CASSWPGTGKSYEQYF
TRBV10-3	-	TRBJ2-7	TRBD1	TGTGCCATCAGTAGGGGCGGGACAGGCCGAACCTACGAGCAGTACTTC	CAISRGGTGRTYEQYF